The rows below give T cell receptor beta chains drawn from one sample of a study of Graves' ophthalmopathy and Graves' hyperthyroidism. MiXCR, run by TCRdb on the multiplex PCR reads, gives a single entry per CDR3 protein. The top ten hold approximately 7% of the sample, which has fewer than 650,000 distinct CDR3 sequences, 20% to 25% seen once. The sequenced material came from peripheral blood. These receptors were obtained from a woman younger than 30 with stable Graves' hyperthyroidism. Some clones in this sample may be carry-over from other donors' samples. Each CDR3 is given with its conserved first and last residue. A D gene is named only where the DNA matches it firmly. Clone size is given for some rows only: seen once, a few or many times, or a class if the clone is expanded.

cdr3_length j_call clone_size v_call d_call cdr3_aa cdr3_nt
13 TRBJ1-2 NA TRBV12-3/TRBV12-4 TRBD1 CASGTGGVYGYTF TGTGCCAGCGGGACAGGGGGTGTATATGGCTACACTTTC
16 TRBJ1-6 many TRBV27 NA CASSPTTLRHNSPLHF TGTGCCAGCAGTCCCACCACCCTGAGACATAATTCACCCCTCCACTTT
15 TRBJ1-6 few TRBV20-1 NA CSASQWGDAHSPLHF TGCAGTGCTTCCCAATGGGGGGATGCTCATTCACCCCTCCACTTT
15 TRBJ1-1 many TRBV12-3/TRBV12-4 NA CASSASVGSYVEAFF TGTGCCAGCAGTGCTAGTGTAGGATCGTATGTTGAAGCTTTCTTT
14 TRBJ1-1 many TRBV20-1 NA CSARVPGGNTEAFF TGCAGTGCTAGAGTCCCGGGGGGGAACACTGAAGCTTTCTTT
10 TRBJ1-1 many TRBV20-1 NA CSARWPEAFF TGCAGTGCTAGATGGCCTGAAGCTTTCTTT
16 TRBJ2-7 NA TRBV11-2 TRBD1 CASSPRFPGQAYEQYF TGTGCCAGCAGCCCTAGATTTCCGGGACAGGCATACGAGCAGTACTTC
13 TRBJ1-5 NA TRBV18 NA CASSPTDGEPQHF TGTGCCAGCTCCCCGACCGACGGGGAGCCCCAGCATTTT
15 TRBJ2-7 many TRBV6-5 NA CASSYDGRRSYEQYF TGTGCCAGCAGTTACGATGGGCGTCGATCCTACGAGCAGTACTTC
13 TRBJ2-5 many TRBV6-5 NA CASSYSTEETQYF TGTGCCAGCAGTTACTCGACAGAAGAGACCCAGTACTTC
15 TRBJ1-1 few TRBV20-1 NA CSASSGITGSTEAFF TGCAGTGCTAGTAGTGGGATTACAGGGAGCACTGAAGCTTTCTTT
16 TRBJ2-3 few TRBV6-1 TRBD1 CASRKNRDSGFNTQYF TGTGCCAGCAGGAAAAACCGGGACAGTGGGTTTAATACGCAGTATTTT
14 TRBJ1-1 many TRBV6-1 NA CASSIRTGNTEAFF TGTGCCAGCAGTATCAGGACGGGGAACACTGAAGCTTTCTTT
14 TRBJ2-7 many TRBV6-2/TRBV6-3 NA CASSTPRNSYEQYF TGTGCCAGCAGTACGCCTCGGAACTCCTACGAGCAGTACTTC
12 TRBJ2-7 many TRBV29-1 NA CSVELDGYEQYF TGCAGCGTTGAATTGGATGGCTACGAGCAGTACTTC
14 TRBJ1-6 NA TRBV6-1 NA CASSPVAGNSPLHF TGTGCCAGCAGCCCCGTGGCAGGGAATTCACCCCTCCACTTT